This T cell receptor beta chain was identified during a study of T cell repertoires in cytomegalovirus infection. At the level of the study: As its CMV epitopes, the study selected recently identified HLA-C-restricted and well-studied HLA-B-restricted targets. Both CMV infection and a matching HLA type were indicated by public TCR beta signatures.

Study-level findings and limits: Cumulative frequency (of public TCR beta family members) identified carriers of CMV plus the relevant HLA. CMV-specific TCR beta clonotypes restricted by HLA-C dominated the ex vivo response.

This clonotype was recorded only once. Its antigen is undetermined. V lost 2 bases and J lost 5; bases outside the gene matches: 11. The germline V gene encodes CDR1 LNHNV and CDR2 YYDKDF (reference sequence). The CDR3 runs 16 residues. TCRdb reprocessed the reads with MiXCR, giving one entry per CDR3 protein. The data show some 500,000 distinct CDR3 sequences, 40% seen once. This material consisted of cultured PBMCs, taken from culture after CMV antigen stimulation. This chain joins TRBV15 and TRBJ2-7, with TRBD2 matching 8 bases. This clonotype originated in a human donor in good health (CMV status not recorded). Some clones in this sample may be carry-over from other donors' samples. The DNA of the CDR3 is TGTGCCACCAGCAGATCCGGGGGGGCTGTTGGACACGAGCAGTACTTC. Its protein product is CATSRSGGAVGHEQYF.